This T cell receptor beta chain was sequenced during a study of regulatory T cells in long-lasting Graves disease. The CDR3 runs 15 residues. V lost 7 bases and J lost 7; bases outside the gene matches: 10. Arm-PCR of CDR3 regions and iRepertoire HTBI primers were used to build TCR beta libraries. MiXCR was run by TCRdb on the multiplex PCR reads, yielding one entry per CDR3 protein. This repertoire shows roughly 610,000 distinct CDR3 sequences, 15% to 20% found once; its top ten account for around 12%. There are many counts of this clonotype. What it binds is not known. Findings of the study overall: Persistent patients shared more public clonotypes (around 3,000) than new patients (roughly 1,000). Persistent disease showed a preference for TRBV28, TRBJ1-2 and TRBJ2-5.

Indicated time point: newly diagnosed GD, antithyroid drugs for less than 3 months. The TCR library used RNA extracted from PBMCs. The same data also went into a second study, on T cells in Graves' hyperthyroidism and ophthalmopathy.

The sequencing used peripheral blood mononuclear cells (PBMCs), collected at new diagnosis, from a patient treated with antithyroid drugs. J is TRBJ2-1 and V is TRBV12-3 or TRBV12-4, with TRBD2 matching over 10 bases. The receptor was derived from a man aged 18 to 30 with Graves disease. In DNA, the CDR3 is TGTGCCAGCACCACGTCGGCTAGCGGGAGTAATGAGCAGTTCTTC. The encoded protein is CASTTSASGSNEQFF.